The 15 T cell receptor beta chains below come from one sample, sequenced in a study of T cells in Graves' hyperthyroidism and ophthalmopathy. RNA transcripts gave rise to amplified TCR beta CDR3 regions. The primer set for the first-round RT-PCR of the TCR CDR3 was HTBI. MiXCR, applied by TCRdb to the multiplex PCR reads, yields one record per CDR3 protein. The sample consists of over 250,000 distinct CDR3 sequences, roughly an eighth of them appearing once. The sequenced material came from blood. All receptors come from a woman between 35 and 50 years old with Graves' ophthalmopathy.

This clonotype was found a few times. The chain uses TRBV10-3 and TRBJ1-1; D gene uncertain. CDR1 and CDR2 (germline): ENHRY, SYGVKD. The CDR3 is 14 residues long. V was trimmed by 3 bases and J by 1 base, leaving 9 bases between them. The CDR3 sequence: CAISENRQNTEAFF. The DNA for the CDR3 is TGTGCCATCAGTGAAAATAGACAGAACACTGAAGCTTTCTTT.

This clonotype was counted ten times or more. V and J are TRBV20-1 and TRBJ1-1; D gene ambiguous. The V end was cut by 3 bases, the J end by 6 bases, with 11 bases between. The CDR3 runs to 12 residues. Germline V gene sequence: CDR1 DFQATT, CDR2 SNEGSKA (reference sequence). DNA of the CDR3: TGCAGTGCTAGGGGCTATACAGCTGAAGCTTTCTTT. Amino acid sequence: CSARGYTAEAFF.

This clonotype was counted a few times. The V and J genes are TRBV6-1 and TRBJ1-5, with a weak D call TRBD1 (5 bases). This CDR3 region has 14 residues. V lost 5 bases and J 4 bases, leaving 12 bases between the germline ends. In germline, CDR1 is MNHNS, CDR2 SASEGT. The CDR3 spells CASSKWGDNQPQHF. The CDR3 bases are TGTGCCAGCAGTAAATGGGGGGATAATCAGCCCCAGCATTTT.

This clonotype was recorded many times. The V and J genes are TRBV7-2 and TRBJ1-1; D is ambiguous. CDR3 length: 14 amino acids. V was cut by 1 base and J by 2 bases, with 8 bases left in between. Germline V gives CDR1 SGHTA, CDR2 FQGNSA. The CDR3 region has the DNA TGTGCCAGCAGCTTAGTATTGGACAACACTGAAGCTTTCTTT. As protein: CASSLVLDNTEAFF.

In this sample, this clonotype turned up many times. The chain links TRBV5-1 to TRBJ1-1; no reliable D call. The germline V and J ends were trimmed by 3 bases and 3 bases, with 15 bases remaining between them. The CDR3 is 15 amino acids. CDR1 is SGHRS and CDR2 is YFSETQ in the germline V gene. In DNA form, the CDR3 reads TGCGCCAGCAGCTCGGTCGATGGGCCCGACACTGAAGCTTTCTTT. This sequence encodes CASSSVDGPDTEAFF.

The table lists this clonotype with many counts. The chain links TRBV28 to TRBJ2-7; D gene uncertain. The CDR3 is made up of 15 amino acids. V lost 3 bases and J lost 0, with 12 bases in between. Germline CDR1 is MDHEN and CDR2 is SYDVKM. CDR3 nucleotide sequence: TGTGCCAGCAGTTTTCTGGGCCCCCCCTCCTACGAGCAGTACTTC. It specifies CASSFLGPPSYEQYF.

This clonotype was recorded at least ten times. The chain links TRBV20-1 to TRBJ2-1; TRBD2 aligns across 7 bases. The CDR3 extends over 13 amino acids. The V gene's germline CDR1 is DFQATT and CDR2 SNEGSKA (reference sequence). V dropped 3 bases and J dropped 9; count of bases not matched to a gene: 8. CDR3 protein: CSASAIGGSEQFF. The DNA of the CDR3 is TGCAGTGCTAGCGCAATCGGGGGGAGTGAGCAGTTCTTC.

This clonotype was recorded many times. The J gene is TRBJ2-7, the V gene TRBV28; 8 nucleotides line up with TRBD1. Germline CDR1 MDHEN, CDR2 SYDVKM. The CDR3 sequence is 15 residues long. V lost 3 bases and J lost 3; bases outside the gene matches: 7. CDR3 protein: CASSFTQGAHYEQYF. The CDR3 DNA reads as TGTGCCAGCAGTTTTACCCAGGGGGCCCACTACGAGCAGTACTTC.

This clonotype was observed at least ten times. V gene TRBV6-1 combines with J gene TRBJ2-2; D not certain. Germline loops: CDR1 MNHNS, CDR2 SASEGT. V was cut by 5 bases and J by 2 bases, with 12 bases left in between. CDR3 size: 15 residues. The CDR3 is CASSSRSTNTGELFF. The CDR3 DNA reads TGTGCCAGCAGTTCCCGCTCCACTAACACCGGGGAGCTGTTTTTT.

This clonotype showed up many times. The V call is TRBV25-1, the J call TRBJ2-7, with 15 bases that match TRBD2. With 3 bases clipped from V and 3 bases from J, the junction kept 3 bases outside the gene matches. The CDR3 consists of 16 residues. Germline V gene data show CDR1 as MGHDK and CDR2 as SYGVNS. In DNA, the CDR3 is TGTGCCAGCAGTGAGGGACTAGCGGGAGGAAACTACGAGCAGTACTTC. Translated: CASSEGLAGGNYEQYF.

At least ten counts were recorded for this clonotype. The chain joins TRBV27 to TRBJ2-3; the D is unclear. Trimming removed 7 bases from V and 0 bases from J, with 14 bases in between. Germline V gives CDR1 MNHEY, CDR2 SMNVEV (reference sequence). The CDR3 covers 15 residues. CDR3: CASIRSGRSTDTQYF. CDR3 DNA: TGTGCCAGCATTCGTTCAGGTCGGAGCACAGATACGCAGTATTTT.

DNA of the CDR3: TGCAGTGCTAGTGGGTCGGGCCTCGTTAGAGGCTACACCTTC. It is translated as CSASGSGLVRGYTF. This rearrangement joins TRBV20-1 to TRBJ1-2; D is unresolved. The CDR3 is made up of 14 amino acids. Trimming took off 3 bases at V and 8 bases at J, with 19 bases between the two ends. The germline V gene has CDR1 DFQATT and CDR2 SNEGSKA (reference sequence).

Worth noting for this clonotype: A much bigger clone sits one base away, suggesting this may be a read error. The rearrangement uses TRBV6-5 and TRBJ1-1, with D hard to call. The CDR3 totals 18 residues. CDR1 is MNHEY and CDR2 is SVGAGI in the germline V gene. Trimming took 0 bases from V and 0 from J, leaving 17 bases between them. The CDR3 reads CASSYSHRSGSMNTEAFF. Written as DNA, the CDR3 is TGTGCCAGCAGTTACTCCCATCGTTCCGGATCCATGAACACTGAAGCTTTCTTT.

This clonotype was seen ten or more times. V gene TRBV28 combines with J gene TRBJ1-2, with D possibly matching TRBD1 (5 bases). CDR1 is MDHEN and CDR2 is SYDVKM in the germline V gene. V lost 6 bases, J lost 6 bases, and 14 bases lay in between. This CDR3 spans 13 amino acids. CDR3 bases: TGTGCCAGCAGAGGGGTACGGGGAGATGGCTACACCTTC. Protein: CASRGVRGDGYTF.

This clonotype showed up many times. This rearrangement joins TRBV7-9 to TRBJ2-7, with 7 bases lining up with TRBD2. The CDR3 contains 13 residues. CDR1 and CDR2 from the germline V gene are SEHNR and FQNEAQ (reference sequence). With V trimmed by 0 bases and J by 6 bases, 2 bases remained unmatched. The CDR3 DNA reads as TGTGCCAGCAGCTTAGCGGGAGGGCTCGAGCAGTACTTC. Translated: CASSLAGGLEQYF.